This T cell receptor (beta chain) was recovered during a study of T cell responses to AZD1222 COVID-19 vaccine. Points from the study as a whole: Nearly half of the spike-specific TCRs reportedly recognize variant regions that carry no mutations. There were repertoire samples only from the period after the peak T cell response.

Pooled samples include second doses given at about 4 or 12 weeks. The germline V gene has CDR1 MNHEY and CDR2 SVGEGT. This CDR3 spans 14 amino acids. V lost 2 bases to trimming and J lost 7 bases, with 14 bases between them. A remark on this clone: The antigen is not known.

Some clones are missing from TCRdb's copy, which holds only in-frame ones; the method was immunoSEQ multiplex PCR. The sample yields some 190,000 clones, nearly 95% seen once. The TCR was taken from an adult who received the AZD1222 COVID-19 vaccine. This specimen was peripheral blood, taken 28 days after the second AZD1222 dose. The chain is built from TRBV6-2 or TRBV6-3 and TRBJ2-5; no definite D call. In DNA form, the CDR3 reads TGTGCCAGCAGTTACGGGCTGGTCGGTGGGACCCAGTACTTC. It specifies CASSYGLVGGTQYF.